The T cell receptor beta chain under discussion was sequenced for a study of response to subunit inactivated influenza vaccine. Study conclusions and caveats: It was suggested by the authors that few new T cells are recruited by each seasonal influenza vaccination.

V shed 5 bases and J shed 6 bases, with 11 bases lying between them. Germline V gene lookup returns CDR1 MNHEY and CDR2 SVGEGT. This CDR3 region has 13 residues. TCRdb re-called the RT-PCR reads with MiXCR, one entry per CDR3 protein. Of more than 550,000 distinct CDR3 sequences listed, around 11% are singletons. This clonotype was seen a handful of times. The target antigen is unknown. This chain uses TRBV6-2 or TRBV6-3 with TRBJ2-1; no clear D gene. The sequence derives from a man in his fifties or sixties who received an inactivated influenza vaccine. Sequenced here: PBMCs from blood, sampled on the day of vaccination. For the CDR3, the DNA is TGTGCCAGCAGTGGCCGGGCTAGCAATGAGCAGTTCTTC. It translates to CASSGRASNEQFF.